This TCR beta chain was captured in a study of vaccination effects on CD4 cells after COVID-19. Findings of the study overall: Late post-vaccination, clones induced by infection and those induced by vaccine underwent marked clonal contraction.

Culturing for around 10 days preceded CD4+ T cell isolation. CDR1 LNHDA and CDR2 SQIVND come from the germline V gene (reference sequence). This CDR3 is 17 amino acids long. V gave up 3 bases and J gave up 8 bases; unmatched junction bases: 8. Method: immunoSEQ multiplex PCR; TCRdb's copy keeps in-frame clones and lacks some. The sample records tens of thousands of clones, approximately 71% being singletons. To note about this clone: Its antigen remains unidentified.

This specimen was CD4+ T cells from PBMCs cultured without peptide, taken before COVID-19 vaccination. The V call is TRBV19, the J call TRBJ2-3, with TRBD2 matching 16 bases. This clonotype originated in a human donor who received a COVID-19 vaccine. CDR3 sequence: CASSIPGTSGGDRTQYF. The CDR3 coding sequence is TGTGCCAGTAGTATCCCCGGGACTAGCGGGGGGGATCGTACGCAGTATTTT.